Many counts were recorded for the clone carrying this T cell receptor beta chain. Attached unique molecular identifiers marked individual cDNA molecules. Via MiXCR, TCRdb re-called the 5' RACE reads, giving one row per CDR3 protein. The table shows roughly 120,000 distinct CDR3 sequences, with around 12% occurring only once. The data stem from a study of early T cells in non-severe SARS-CoV-2 infection. Trimming left V 4 bases short and J 1 base short, with 17 bases between. CDR1 SGHNT and CDR2 YYREEE come from the germline V gene (reference sequence). The CDR3 is 16 amino acids. The TCR originated in an adult who was a healthcare worker with PCR-confirmed SARS-CoV-2 infection or an uninfected control (not recorded which). Sequences were derived from whole blood, sampled at baseline. V usage is TRBV5-4 and J usage is TRBJ1-1; D unclear. In DNA form, the CDR3 reads TGTGCCAGCAGCATTAGAGCAAGCGGCAAGAACACTGAAGCTTTCTTT. Residues: CASSIRASGKNTEAFF.